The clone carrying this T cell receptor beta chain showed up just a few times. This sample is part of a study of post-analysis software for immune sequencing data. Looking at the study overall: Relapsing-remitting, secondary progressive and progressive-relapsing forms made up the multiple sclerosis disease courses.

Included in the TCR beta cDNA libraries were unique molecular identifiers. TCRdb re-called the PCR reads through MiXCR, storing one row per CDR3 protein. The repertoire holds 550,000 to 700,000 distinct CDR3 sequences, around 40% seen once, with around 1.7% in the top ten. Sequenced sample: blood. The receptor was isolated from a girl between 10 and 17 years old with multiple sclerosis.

In nucleotides, the CDR3 is TGTGCCAGCAGCTTAACTTCGGGACAGGGGTGGGAGCAGTACTTC. This encodes CASSLTSGQGWEQYF. V and J are TRBV7-6 and TRBJ2-7; TRBD1 matches 10 bases. This CDR3 comprises 15 residues. The J segment lost 7 bases and the V segment lost 2 bases, leaving 8 bases of the junction unmatched. From germline, CDR1 is SGHVS and CDR2 FNYEAQ.